This entry lists 30 T cell receptor beta chains sequenced from one sample in a study of blood T cell repertoires in COVID-19. Measured with immunoSEQ multiplex PCR; TCRdb has only the in-frame clones, and not every one. In the table there are around 49,000 clones, more than 70% of which are singletons. Sequenced input: peripheral blood. The receptors here all came from a human donor in a cohort sampled during active COVID-19.

This clone was seen only once. V is TRBV28 and J is TRBJ2-3, with a weak D call TRBD1 (9 bases). Deletions cut 5 bases from V and 5 bases from J, with 23 bases between. Germline loops: CDR1 MDHEN, CDR2 SYDVKM. There are 17 residues in the CDR3. In DNA, the CDR3 is TGTGCCAGCAGTCGCCTAACGGGGGGGACAGGGAGAGATACGCAGTATTTT. As protein: CASSRLTGGTGRDTQYF.

The chain has TRBV7-2 and TRBJ1-2, with D unclear. The CDR3 totals 15 residues. Looked up from germline, CDR1 is SGHTA and CDR2 is FQGNSA. Trimming removed 6 bases at V and 5 bases at J, with 19 bases between. The DNA of the CDR3 is TGTGCCAGCAGACAGACGCTGGAGGGCGCATATGGCTACACCTTC. Its translation: CASRQTLEGAYGYTF.

J is TRBJ1-1 and V is TRBV5-1, with D perhaps matching TRBD1 (5 bases). From germline, CDR1 is SGHRS and CDR2 YFSETQ. This CDR3 spans 14 amino acids. V lost 3 bases and J lost 1, with 10 bases in between. The CDR3 bases are TGCGCCAGCAGCTACCAAACAGGGAACACTGAAGCTTTCTTT. This translates into CASSYQTGNTEAFF. Full variable domain (remainder filled in from reference TRBV5-1 and TRBJ1-1): KAGVTQTPRYLIKTRGQQVTLSCSPISGHRSVSWYQQTPGQGLQFLFEYFSETQRNKGNFPGRFSGRQFSNSRSEMNVSTLELGDSALYLCASSYQTGNTEAFFGQGTRLTVV.

This sequence joins TRBV10-1 and TRBJ2-7, with D perhaps TRBD1 (5 bases). Trimming shortened V by 4 bases and J by 5 bases, and 12 bases separated the two germline ends. CDR3 size: 13 residues. Germline V gene lookup returns CDR1 WNHNN and CDR2 SYGVQD (reference sequence). The CDR3 nucleotides read TGCGCCAGCAGTGGGCAGGGAAGCCACGAGCAGTACTTC. This encodes CASSGQGSHEQYF.

This clone was recorded a few times. The chain carries TRBV30 and TRBJ2-7, with 9 bases aligning to TRBD2. After removal of 3 bases from V and 2 bases from J, the junction contained 5 bases not matched to a gene. The CDR3 has 14 amino acids. Germline V gene sequence: CDR1 GTSNPN, CDR2 SVGIG (reference sequence). In DNA, the CDR3 is TGTGCCTGGAGGGGACTAGCCGCAGCCTACGAGCAGTACTTC. It codes for CAWRGLAAAYEQYF.

The chain has TRBV19 and TRBJ2-7; D possibly corresponds to TRBD2 (6 bases). Trimming removed 4 bases at V and 2 bases at J, with 18 bases between. The CDR3 extends over 16 amino acids. The germline gives CDR1 LNHDA, CDR2 SQIVND (reference sequence). CDR3: CASSTLAGTRPYEQYF. Here the CDR3 DNA reads TGTGCCAGTAGTACTCTGGCGGGGACTCGTCCCTACGAGCAGTACTTC.

The genes are TRBV19 and TRBJ1-6, with D unresolved. The ends were cut back, 5 bases at V and 0 bases at J, with 8 bases in the middle. Germline CDR1 LNHDA, CDR2 SQIVND (reference sequence). This CDR3 is 15 amino acids long. The CDR3 coding sequence is TGTGCCAGTAGTGTAAAGAGCTCCTATAATTCACCCCTCCACTTT. This encodes CASSVKSSYNSPLHF.

The V and J genes are TRBV28 and TRBJ2-7; D is ambiguous. The V gene's germline CDR1 is MDHEN and CDR2 SYDVKM. V dropped 2 bases and J dropped 5 bases, with 13 bases sitting between them. The CDR3 has 14 residues. The CDR3 region is CASSLLGSEDEQYF. The CDR3 coding sequence is TGTGCCAGCAGTTTACTAGGTTCTGAGGACGAGCAGTACTTC. Supplemented by reference TRBV28 and TRBJ2-7, the full variable domain reads DVKVTQSSRYLVKRTGEKVFLECVQDMDHENMFWYRQDPGLGLRLIYFSYDVKMKEKGDIPEGYSVSREKKERFSLILESASTNQTSMYLCASSLLGSEDEQYFGPGTRLTVT.

This chain joins TRBV18 and TRBJ2-7; no clear D gene. V lost 0 bases and J 3 bases, leaving 9 bases between the germline ends. The CDR3 is 14 amino acids. Germline CDR1 and CDR2: KGHSH and LQKENI. The CDR3 spells CASSPPAESYEQYF. The CDR3 DNA sequence: TGTGCCAGCTCACCACCGGCCGAAAGCTACGAGCAGTACTTC.

The genes are TRBV24-1 and TRBJ2-3; 7 nucleotides align to TRBD1. The trim removed 3 bases at V and 6 bases at J, leaving 8 bases unmatched. Germline V gene data show CDR1 as KGHDR and CDR2 as SFDVKD. The CDR3 runs 15 residues. Here the CDR3 reads CATSDPTGFTDTQYF. The DNA of the CDR3 is TGTGCCACCAGTGATCCGACAGGGTTTACCGATACGCAGTATTTT.

This clone has a handful of counts. The chain recombines TRBV7-2 with TRBJ1-3; TRBD1 might be the D (5 bases). V lost 4 bases, J lost 12 bases, and 16 bases lay in between. CDR1 and CDR2 from the germline V gene are SGHTA and FQGNSA. This CDR3 spans 13 amino acids. CDR3 loop: CASSSPRWGGIYF. In DNA, the CDR3 is TGTGCCAGCAGCTCCCCCAGGTGGGGGGGCATATATTTT.

The V gene is TRBV2, the J gene TRBJ1-2; possibly TRBD1 for D (5 bases). CDR3 size: 13 residues. From germline, CDR1 is SNHLY and CDR2 FYNNEI. V was shortened by 1 base and J by 4 bases, with 7 bases between the two germline ends. CDR3: CASSEGRAYGYTF. CDR3 nucleotide sequence: TGTGCCAGCAGTGAAGGCAGGGCCTATGGCTACACCTTC.

The CDR3 sequence is CASSPEQGLNEKLFF. The CDR3 bases are TGCGCCAGCAGCCCGGAACAGGGCCTTAATGAAAAACTGTTTTTT. The V call is TRBV4-3, the J call TRBJ1-4; the D gene is possibly TRBD1 (6 bases). Germline CDR1 is LGHNA and CDR2 is YSLEER. The V end lost 4 bases, the J end lost 4 bases, and 13 bases lay between the germline ends. The CDR3 sequence is 15 residues long.

The chain recombines TRBV10-3 with TRBJ2-3; 10 bases are a match to TRBD2. After removal of 6 bases from V and 3 bases from J, the junction contained 18 bases not matched to a gene. This CDR3 region has 19 residues. Looked up from germline, CDR1 is ENHRY and CDR2 is SYGVKD. CDR3 amino acids: CAIRAARRDTSGVTDTQYF. CDR3 in DNA: TGTGCCATCAGGGCGGCACGGCGAGACACTAGCGGGGTAACAGATACGCAGTATTTT.

This clone was observed a single time. The chain couples TRBV28 to TRBJ2-7; 10 bases align to TRBD2. CDR3 size: 16 residues. V gave up 5 bases and J gave up 5 bases; unmatched junction bases: 12. The germline CDR1 and CDR2 sequences are MDHEN and SYDVKM. For the CDR3, the DNA is TGTGCCAGCAGTCCCCCTAGCGGGAGTGCGAAAGACGAGCAGTACTTC. Protein product: CASSPPSGSAKDEQYF.

V is TRBV27 and J is TRBJ2-6; TRBD1 matches 7 bases. Losses at the gene ends were 5 bases for V and 0 bases for J; bases not matched to a gene: 10. The CDR3 consists of 18 residues. CDR1 is MNHEY, CDR2 SMNVEV, per germline (reference sequence). The CDR3 protein is CASSPGQSVGSGANVLTF. DNA of the CDR3: TGTGCCAGCAGTCCGGGACAGAGTGTCGGCTCTGGGGCCAACGTCCTGACTTTC.

The chain joins TRBV5-5 to TRBJ2-5; maybe TRBD1 (5 bases). The CDR3 has 15 residues. V was cut by 5 bases and J by 5 bases, with 19 bases left in between. Germline CDR1 and CDR2: SGHKS and YYEKEE (reference sequence). The CDR3 bases are TGTGCCAGCAGTCGGATTGCAGGGCAAGCGGAGACCCAGTACTTC. The encoded protein is CASSRIAGQAETQYF.

This rearrangement joins TRBV7-2 to TRBJ2-5; perhaps TRBD1 as D (7 bases). Germline loops: CDR1 SGHTA, CDR2 FQGNSA. Trimming pared 3 bases from V and 2 bases from J, leaving 13 bases between. The CDR3 is 15 residues long. CDR3 protein: CASSLHPGGQETQYF. CDR3 DNA: TGTGCCAGCAGCTTGCATCCAGGGGGGCAAGAGACCCAGTACTTC.

V gene TRBV6-5 combines with J gene TRBJ1-2, with D perhaps TRBD1 (6 bases). The CDR3 is 14 amino acids. Germline CDR1 MNHEY, CDR2 SVGAGI. Trimming took 7 bases from V and 2 from J, leaving 14 bases between them. CDR3 sequence: CASTLGGRNYGYTF. CDR3 DNA: TGTGCCAGCACTTTGGGGGGGCGCAACTATGGCTACACCTTC.

J is TRBJ1-4 and V is TRBV5-4, with D possibly matching TRBD1 (5 bases). CDR3 length equals 16 residues. Trimming took 0 bases from V and 8 from J, leaving 17 bases between them. The germline V gene encodes CDR1 SGHNT and CDR2 YYREEE (reference sequence). This CDR3 reads CASSLDAVGAGEKLFF. In nucleotides, the CDR3 is TGTGCCAGCAGCTTGGACGCTGTTGGGGCCGGAGAAAAACTGTTTTTT.

The rearrangement joins TRBV19 to TRBJ1-6, with D possibly TRBD1 on 5 matching bases. Germline V lookup: CDR1 LNHDA, CDR2 SQIVND (reference sequence). This CDR3 spans 16 amino acids. Trimming cost V 2 bases and J 7 bases, with 15 bases left between them. The CDR3 DNA is TGTGCCAGTAGTATACTTCAGGGAGGCGGCAATTCACCCCTCCACTTT. Its protein is CASSILQGGGNSPLHF.

This chain joins TRBV7-9 and TRBJ1-2; D remains unclear. The CDR3 sequence is 13 residues long. Trimming removed 4 bases from V and 2 bases from J, with 8 bases in between. From germline, CDR1 is SEHNR and CDR2 FQNEAQ (reference sequence). The DNA of the CDR3 is TGTGCCAGCAGCTACGGAGGAAACTATGGCTACACCTTC. Residues: CASSYGGNYGYTF.

This clone was seen only once. V gene TRBV7-9 combines with J gene TRBJ2-5; a possible D gene is TRBD2 (6 bases). The ends were cut back, 1 base at V and 5 bases at J, with 8 bases in the middle. This CDR3 contains 13 residues. In germline, CDR1 is SEHNR, CDR2 FQNEAQ (reference sequence). CDR3 sequence (DNA): TGTGCCAGCAGCTTAGGCGGGGAGGAGACCCAGTACTTC. This sequence encodes CASSLGGEETQYF.

This clone was detected a few times. The V call is TRBV6-5, the J call TRBJ1-5; D ambiguous. This CDR3 region has 15 residues. V was trimmed by 5 bases and J by 4 bases, leaving 15 bases between them. Germline loops: CDR1 MNHEY, CDR2 SVGAGI. DNA of the CDR3: TGTGCCAGCAGTCCTCGAGGGATGGGAAATCAGCCCCAGCATTTT. It encodes CASSPRGMGNQPQHF.

V and J are TRBV5-4 and TRBJ2-7; 8 bases are shared with TRBD2. Germline V gene data show CDR1 as SGHNT and CDR2 as YYREEE (reference sequence). The CDR3 length is 13 residues. The V gene end was trimmed by 7 bases and the J gene end by 5 bases; junction bases not matched to a gene: 8. The CDR3 loop reads CASGRAGENEQYF. The CDR3, as DNA: TGTGCCAGCGGTCGAGCGGGAGAGAACGAGCAGTACTTC.

The chain employs TRBV6-2 or TRBV6-3 and TRBJ1-2; unclear D gene. The germline CDR1 and CDR2 sequences are MNHEY and SVGEGT. Trimming left V 2 bases short and J 5 bases short, with 3 bases between. This CDR3 has 11 residues. The CDR3 nucleotides read TGTGCCAGCAGTTACCTATATGGCTACACCTTC. Protein sequence: CASSYLYGYTF.

This chain joins TRBV18 and TRBJ2-1, with TRBD1 as a possible D gene (5 bases). The CDR3 consists of 12 residues. Germline CDR1 reads KGHSH; CDR2 reads LQKENI. V lost 1 base and J 7 bases, leaving 5 bases between the germline ends. CDR3 nucleotide sequence: TGTGCCAGCTCACCACAGGGGAATGAGCAGTTCTTC. It encodes CASSPQGNEQFF.

The chain has TRBV6-5 and TRBJ2-1, with 7 bases aligning to TRBD2. V was clipped by 8 bases and J by 2 bases; unmatched bases: 9. This CDR3 comprises 15 residues. CDR1 and CDR2 (germline): MNHEY, SVGAGI. This CDR3 reads CASGSGRGAYNEQFF. The DNA of the CDR3 is TGTGCCAGCGGGTCTGGACGGGGGGCCTACAATGAGCAGTTCTTC.

V and J are TRBV7-2 and TRBJ1-2; D possibly corresponds to TRBD1 (5 bases). The germline V gene encodes CDR1 SGHTA and CDR2 FQGNSA. Trimming took off 1 base at V and 6 bases at J, with 15 bases between the two ends. This CDR3 comprises 15 residues. In DNA form, the CDR3 reads TGTGCCAGCAGCTTAGGTCAGGGAGGCATTAATGGCTACACCTTC. This codes for CASSLGQGGINGYTF.

V gene TRBV4-2 combines with J gene TRBJ2-6; unclear D gene. CDR3 length: 19 amino acids. The germline CDR1 and CDR2 sequences are LGHNA and YNFKEQ. The V end lost 0 bases, the J end lost 2 bases, and 17 bases lay between the germline ends. The CDR3, as DNA: TGTGCCAGCAGCCAAGATGTACCTTCCCTCGTAGCTGGGGCCAACGTCCTGACTTTC. Its translation: CASSQDVPSLVAGANVLTF.